What follows is one TCR beta chain and its context. The specificity of this receptor is unknown. The record has no base qualities; no much larger clone is one base away. V trim: 2 bases; J trim: 4 bases; unmatched bases: 1. The CDR3 has 12 amino acids, counting the end cysteine and phenylalanine. Of the read, only the CDR3 DNA is kept; its 36 bases are in frame from base 1. As encoded in the germline V gene, CDR1 is SQVTM while CDR2 is ANQGSEA. These data are taken from a study of T cells in Graves' hyperthyroidism and ophthalmopathy (dated by TCRdb to the late 2010s). Describing the broader study: Peripheral blood was collected at initial diagnosis, before any treatment. According to the paper, TCR Vbeta CDR3 sequencing was carried out on 120 to 150 peripheral blood samples, which came from fewer than 50 ophthalmopathy, fewer than 80 hyperthyroidism and some 17 progressor patients. The roughly 99 discovery patients were divided at random into training and test sets in a 7:3 ratio. In more than five Graves' hyperthyroidism patients, the study also compared T-cell repertoires from thyroid tissue with T-cell repertoires from blood. Following sampling, methimazole starting at 30 mg daily was given to hyperthyroidism patients, and high-dose intravenous methylprednisolone was given to ophthalmopathy patients. To identify TCR V-J signatures that set the groups apart, the researchers used a discovery cohort of 90 to 100 patients, made up of 43 with Graves' ophthalmopathy and some 58 with stable Graves' hyperthyroidism. Prospective prediction of ophthalmopathy was tested in an independent validation cohort of some 20 hyperthyroidism patients and around 16 patients who later progressed to ophthalmopathy. Study-wide conclusions, independent of this receptor: In validation, progression to ophthalmopathy was predicted by the model with around 71% sensitivity and around 76% specificity, a median of approximately 6.5 months before onset. Most expanded thyroid clonotypes (frequency above 0.001) were also detected in blood, suggesting blood repertoires may reflect thyroid immune responses. In cross-validation, a model built on a 13 V-J signature told ophthalmopathy apart from stable hyperthyroidism with approximately 90% sensitivity and about 81% specificity, and in testing the same model reached 80%/75%. Sample size was not statistically predetermined, and investigators were not blinded to group allocation.

TCR beta CDR3 regions were amplified from RNA transcripts. A first-round RT-PCR of the TCR CDR3 used the HTBI primer set with the Qiagen OneStep RT-PCR kit. A second multiplex PCR round built the libraries, followed by size selection and purification. The libraries were sequenced on an Illumina HiSeq2000 using paired-end 100 bp reads. In the authors' own workflow: SOAPnuke was used to process the raw data, throwing out any read that contained adapters or uncalled bases, had a mean Phred below 15, or lacked an exact constant-primer or identifier match. COPE v1.2.5 was used to merge high-quality paired reads, and clonotypes were defined as unique nucleotide sequences. MiTCR v1.1 was used to align clonotypes to the IMGT TRBV, TRBD and TRBJ reference segments. The analysis included only V-J combinations with a frequency above 0.0001, which together covered 99% to 99.2% of the repertoires. A TCS score was defined as the ratio between F50 (clonal expansion) and ExV (chaos), using BLOSUM62-based TCRdist between CDR3 peptides within each V-J. Welch's t-statistics and random forest reduced just over 500 V-J features to 13, which were used in a naive Bayes classifier (R e1071). The similarity between thyroid and blood repertoires was quantified using the Morisita-Horn index. Through fastp at Q25 and MiXCR, TCRdb rebuilt clones from the public reads, retaining in-frame beta chains. Entries that share a CDR3 protein sequence are merged under the most common genes and DNA. TCRdb's processing, not the authors', yielded these V and J calls. This sample holds about 840,000 distinct CDR3 sequences; over 35% were observed only once. Around 9.3% of the sample lies in the top ten.

Stable Graves' hyperthyroidism was defined as no progression to ophthalmopathy during 18 months of follow-up. The hyperthyroidism patients were between 18 and 65 years old and newly diagnosed, with a disease duration of less than 2 months. Patients with uncontrolled infections, other autoimmune diseases, pregnancy or lactation were excluded. Diagnoses relied on clinical symptoms, serum thyroxine and TRAb, thyroid ultrasound and orbital computed tomography. PBMCs were isolated from about 9 ml of fresh peripheral blood by Ficoll-Paque density gradient centrifugation. Total RNA was extracted using Trizol reagent, and RNA quality was assessed on an Agilent 2100 Bioanalyzer.

Recombination linked TRBV29-1 to TRBJ2-5; the central 7 bases match TRBD2. The receptor's source is a man between 18 and 35 years old with Graves' hyperthyroidism. What was sequenced was blood. The nucleotide sequence is TGCAGCGTTGAAATAGCGGGAGAGACCCAGTACTTC. Translated, this gives CSVEIAGETQYF. Here the CDR3 is joined to the reference TRBV29-1 and TRBJ2-5 genes, and the full variable domain is: SAVISQKPSRDICQRGTSLTIQCQVDSQVTMMFWYRQQPGQSLTLIATANQGSEATYESGFVIDKFPISRPNLTFSTLTVSNMSPEDSSIYLCSVEIAGETQYFGPGTRLLVL.